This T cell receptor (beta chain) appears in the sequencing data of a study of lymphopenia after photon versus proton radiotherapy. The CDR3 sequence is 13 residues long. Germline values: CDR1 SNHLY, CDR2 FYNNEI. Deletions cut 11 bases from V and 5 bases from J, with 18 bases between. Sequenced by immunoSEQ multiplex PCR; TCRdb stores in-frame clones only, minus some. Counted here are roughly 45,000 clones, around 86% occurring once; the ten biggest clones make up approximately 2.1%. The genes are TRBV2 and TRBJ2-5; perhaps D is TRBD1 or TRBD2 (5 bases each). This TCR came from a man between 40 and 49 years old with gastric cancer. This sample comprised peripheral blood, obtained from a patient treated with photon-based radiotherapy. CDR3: CAAALSRDETQYF. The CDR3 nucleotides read TGTGCCGCAGCCCTCTCCAGGGACGAGACCCAGTACTTC.